This is a list of T cell receptor beta chains from one sample in a study of blood T cell repertoires in COVID-19. Using immunoSEQ multiplex PCR, the repertoire was profiled, and TCRdb retains in-frame clones only, with some absent. The sample shows around 170,000 clones, approximately 86% of them seen only once. Sequenced material: peripheral blood. These receptors all come from a man in his fifties or sixties with COVID-19, enrolled during active disease. CDR3s include the opening cysteine and the closing phenylalanine or tryptophan. The D gene is left open where the match is weak. Clone size is given for some rows only: seen once, a few or many times, or a class if the clone is expanded.

abundance,len,v_gene,j_gene,d_gene,CDR3aa,CDR3nt
once,15,TRBV24-1,TRBJ2-7,-,CATSDSRTRTYEQYF,TGTGCCACCAGTGATTCCCGGACACGTACCTACGAGCAGTACTTC
-,14,TRBV11-2,TRBJ1-1,-,CASSWKGGGTEAFF,TGTGCCAGCAGCTGGAAGGGAGGGGGCACTGAAGCTTTCTTT
-,14,TRBV28,TRBJ1-6,TRBD1,CASSPGQGGSPLHF,TGTGCCAGCAGCCCCGGACAGGGAGGTTCACCCCTCCACTTT
-,14,TRBV28,TRBJ1-6,-,CASSLIQKNSPLHF,TGTGCCAGCAGTTTAATACAGAAGAATTCACCCCTCCACTTT
-,16,TRBV6-2/TRBV6-3,TRBJ1-2,TRBD1,CASSLATGGSNYGYTF,TGTGCCAGCAGCCTCGCAACAGGGGGCTCTAACTATGGCTACACCTTC
-,16,TRBV18,TRBJ1-2,TRBD1,CASSPGMTGRSDGYTF,TGTGCCAGCTCACCAGGGATGACAGGGAGGAGTGATGGCTACACCTTC
-,11,TRBV20-1,TRBJ1-2,-,CSAQALDGYTF,TGCAGTGCTCAGGCGCTGGATGGCTACACCTTC
-,15,TRBV19,TRBJ2-7,TRBD2,CASRMGTSGTYEQYF,TGTGCCAGTAGAATGGGGACTAGCGGAACCTACGAGCAGTACTTC
once,12,TRBV24-1,TRBJ1-1,-,CATSDPGREAFF,TGTGCCACCAGTGATCCAGGGCGTGAAGCTTTCTTT
-,18,TRBV5-4,TRBJ2-6,-,CASSLALGSGAGANVLTF,TGTGCCAGCAGCTTGGCCTTGGGCTCCGGGGCTGGGGCCAACGTCCTGACTTTC
-,13,TRBV3-1/TRBV3-2,TRBJ1-2,TRBD1,CASGDRGSRGYTF,TGTGCCAGCGGGGACAGGGGGTCTAGGGGCTACACCTTC
-,15,TRBV18,TRBJ1-4,TRBD1,CASSSGGQGSEKLFF,TGTGCCAGCTCATCGGGGGGACAGGGAAGCGAAAAACTGTTTTTT
-,15,TRBV6-5,TRBJ2-7,TRBD1,CATNFGDRRTYEQYF,TGTGCCACCAATTTCGGGGACAGGCGAACCTACGAGCAGTACTTC
-,16,TRBV29-1,TRBJ1-1,TRBD1,CSVAWHLGQMNTEAFF,TGCAGCGTTGCTTGGCACCTGGGACAGATGAACACTGAAGCTTTCTTT